This TCR beta chain was captured by sequencing in a study of cytomegalovirus exposure and HLA in healthy donors (dated by TCRdb to the late 2010s). Notes on the research overall: The 550 to 750 repertoires of the first cohort and the roughly 120 validation repertoires were produced on the same platform, according to a later analysis. Along with the roughly 610-subject first cohort, a separate validation cohort of 120 different subjects was used. To predict cytomegalovirus infection status, the study brought together high-throughput TCR immunosequencing, statistical association of individual TCRs with disease status, and machine learning. The study was designed to test whether signatures of past pathogen exposure could be identified by cataloging public T cell receptors.

Library method: the immunoSEQ multiplex PCR assay. From the authors' description of their analysis: A statistical classification framework was developed to diagnose cytomegalovirus status using the catalog of TCR beta chain sequences. This is the immuneACCESS table as TCRdb keeps it, with only in-frame sequences that have V and J called. A part of the clones is gone; compared with another copy, unresolved V genes explain less than half, and the rest is unexplained. V, J and clone size were drawn from that table, and D and trimming were deduced from the DNA. Across this sample there are about 110,000 clones, with around 85% seen only once. 3% to 3.5% of the sample is held by the ten biggest clonotypes. Notes on this clone: The antigen it binds to is not known. The input lacks base qualities; no much larger clone sits a single base away.

The donors belonged to the validation cohort of roughly 120 subjects, which was separate from the approximately 700-subject first cohort. Beyond this particular receptor, the publication reports: Subsequent analysis determined that TCRs grouped into clusters in the first cohort also showed a tendency toward co-occurrence across the 130 or so validation repertoires, and 94% of cluster scores exceeded 0. A later analysis lacked HLA typing for the validation cohort, so it scored co-occurrence in that cohort across all 120 repertoires. In vitro tests confirmed that three of the cytomegalovirus-associated TCR beta chains recognize cytomegalovirus antigens. The study gave a list of 150 to 200 TCR beta chains associated with cytomegalovirus. Across donors, most TCR sequences were observed very rarely, whereas some public TCRs were present in many individuals. In both the original and validation cohorts, the classifier was reported to diagnose cytomegalovirus status with high specificity and sensitivity. It was suggested by the authors that the approach could potentially be generalized to other disease states and immunological phenotypes.

From its cysteine to its phenylalanine, the CDR3 spans 13 amino acids. Of all the DNA, just the CDR3 is kept, 39 bases in frame from base 1. At the junction V is shortened by 1 base and J by 7 bases, with 8 bases in between. The germline V gene (reference sequence) specifies SGHAT as CDR1 and FQDESV as CDR2. The specimen was PBMCs. This clonotype was obtained from a woman under 30 in good health and CMV-seronegative. The V and J segments used are TRBV11-1 and TRBJ1-5; no D gene can be assigned with confidence. The CDR3 corresponds to CASSLESGQPQHF. At the DNA level, the sequence is TGTGCCAGCAGCTTAGAAAGTGGCCAGCCCCAGCATTTT.